A single TCR beta chain is shown here with its context. The antigen is unknown. The sample originates from a study of CD8+ T cells in alopecia areata. As for the study in general: Twice a day, 5 to 10 mg of oral tofacitinib was administered to treated patients. Study-level results: With just one nonresponder, it is still uncertain whether baseline CD8+ expansion relates to response.

The treatment here: oral pan-JAK inhibitor, 5-10 mg twice daily. PBMC-derived CD4+ and CD8+ T cells were sorted. The junction had 8 bases not matched to a gene; V was cut back by 3 bases and J by 7 bases. The CDR3 runs 15 residues. Per the germline V gene, CDR1 is MGHRA and CDR2 is YSYEKL. Extracted RNA was reverse transcribed into cDNA, the sequencing template. Sequencing used immunoSEQ multiplex PCR; TCRdb keeps in-frame clones, though not all of them. This sample has about 270,000 clones, with roughly 60% found just once. The V call is TRBV4-1, the J call TRBJ1-2; 10 bases match TRBD1. The starting material was CD4+ T cells sorted from blood, obtained around week 54, from a patient treated with tofacitinib. The TCR was taken from a human donor with alopecia areata. CDR3 in DNA: TGCGCCAGCAGCCAGCCCAAGGACAGGGGGTTTGGCTACACCTTC. Translating gives CASSQPKDRGFGYTF.